Below, 26 T cell receptor beta chains from the same sample are listed, as sequenced in a study of T cell repertoires in cytomegalovirus infection. TCRdb re-called the reads through MiXCR, storing one row per CDR3 protein. The sample carries under 350,000 distinct CDR3 sequences, 9.5% recorded once. The sequenced material came from PBMCs. These receptors were obtained from a human donor in good health (CMV status not recorded). Some clones in this sample may be carry-over from other donors' samples.

This clonotype has only a few counts. The CDR3 nucleotides are TGTGCCAGCTCACCGGGACCGTACCTAGAGCAGTACTTC. Residues: CASSPGPYLEQYF. The chain links TRBV18 to TRBJ2-7; D tentatively fits TRBD1 or TRBD2 (5 bases each). The V gene's germline CDR1 is KGHSH and CDR2 LQKENI. V was shortened by 3 bases and J by 7 bases, with 13 bases between the two germline ends. The CDR3 covers 13 residues.

This clonotype was recorded a few times. The V call is TRBV6-5, the J call TRBJ2-1; TRBD2 aligns across 10 bases. The germline V gene encodes CDR1 MNHEY and CDR2 SVGAGI. The CDR3 contains 17 residues. V lost 6 bases and J lost 7; bases outside the gene matches: 15. This chain's CDR3 is CASSRGVAGGPVNEQFF. The DNA for the CDR3 is TGTGCCAGCAGCCGGGGGGTAGCGGGAGGCCCCGTGAATGAGCAGTTCTTC.

The J gene is TRBJ1-5, the V gene TRBV6-6; D remains unclear. This CDR3 region has 11 residues. Per germline, CDR1 MNHNY and CDR2 SVGAGI (reference sequence). V dropped 6 bases and J dropped 6 bases, with 6 bases sitting between them. In DNA form, the CDR3 reads TGTGCCAGCAGCCAAAGTCAGCCCCAGCATTTT. Its translation is CASSQSQPQHF.

This clonotype has just a few counts. The J gene is TRBJ1-2, the V gene TRBV5-1; D may be TRBD1 (6 bases). Trimming stripped 4 bases from V and 8 bases from J, with 12 bases between. The CDR3 covers 12 residues. Per germline, CDR1 SGHRS and CDR2 YFSETQ. The CDR3 DNA reads TGCGCCAGCAGCGTCGGGGACATGGGCTACACCTTC. Amino acid sequence: CASSVGDMGYTF.

V usage is TRBV7-9 and J usage is TRBJ1-1; 8 bases align to TRBD1. J lost 6 bases, V lost 5 bases, and 11 bases had no gene match. This CDR3 has 15 amino acids. Germline lookup yields CDR1 SEHNR and CDR2 FQNEAQ (reference sequence). CDR3 nucleotides: TGTGCCAGCAGCAGAACGAGGACAGGGCCGTCTGAAGCTTTCTTT. Translation: CASSRTRTGPSEAFF.

This clonotype has only a few counts. The chain links TRBV5-6 to TRBJ1-1; D gene uncertain. This CDR3 is built from 11 residues. Germline CDR1 is SGHDT and CDR2 is YYEEEE. Deletions cut 2 bases from V and 7 bases from J, with 6 bases between. The CDR3 DNA reads as TGTGCCAGCAGCTTAGAATTTGAAGCTTTCTTT. It is translated as CASSLEFEAFF.

The chain combines TRBV5-5 with TRBJ2-2, with D uncertain. V was trimmed by 2 bases and J by 2 bases, leaving 10 bases between them. Germline loops: CDR1 SGHKS, CDR2 YYEKEE (reference sequence). The CDR3 is 15 residues long. CDR3 in DNA: TGTGCCAGCAGCTTTGAACAGACCAACACCGGGGAGCTGTTTTTT. Protein sequence: CASSFEQTNTGELFF. Combining the CDR3 with reference TRBV5-5 and TRBJ2-2 gives the whole variable domain DAGVTQSPTHLIKTRGQQVTLRCSPISGHKSVSWYQQVLGQGPQFIFQYYEKEERGRGNFPDRFSARQFPNYSSELNVNALLLGDSALYLCASSFEQTNTGELFFGEGSRLTVL.

This clonotype was seen more than once but under ten times. The chain joins TRBV19 to TRBJ2-2, with 9 nucleotides matching TRBD1. Losses at the gene ends were 3 bases for V and 9 bases for J; bases not matched to a gene: 5. The CDR3 has 14 residues. Germline V gene data show CDR1 as LNHDA and CDR2 as SQIVND (reference sequence). In DNA form, the CDR3 reads TGTGCCAGTAGTATGGGGACAGGGATGCGGGAGCTGTTTTTT. It codes for CASSMGTGMRELFF.

This clonotype was seen a few times. The chain joins TRBV5-1 to TRBJ2-5; a possible D gene is TRBD2 (5 bases). Germline lookup yields CDR1 SGHRS and CDR2 YFSETQ. The length of the CDR3 is 15 residues. The V gene lost 1 base and the J gene lost 2 bases, with 12 bases spanning the gap. The CDR3 coding sequence is TGCGCCAGCAGCTTGTCCCTAGCATGGCAAGAGACCCAGTACTTC. Its protein is CASSLSLAWQETQYF.

This clonotype was counted many times. The chain joins TRBV7-2 to TRBJ2-1, with a weak D call TRBD2 (7 bases). The CDR3 extends over 15 amino acids. V was trimmed by 5 bases and J by 8 bases, leaving 19 bases between them. Germline V gives CDR1 SGHTA, CDR2 FQGNSA. The CDR3 bases are TGTGCCAGCAGCCGGGTGTCGGGGGGCTTGGATGAGCAGTTCTTC. Its translation: CASSRVSGGLDEQFF.

The genes are TRBV7-9 and TRBJ1-4; D may be TRBD1 (6 bases). CDR1 and CDR2 (germline): SEHNR, FQNEAQ (reference sequence). The CDR3 is 14 amino acids. Trimming pared 5 bases from V and 6 bases from J, leaving 13 bases between. CDR3 residues: CASSPPGAYEKLFF. CDR3 DNA sequence: TGTGCCAGCAGCCCACCGGGGGCCTATGAAAAACTGTTTTTT.

V usage is TRBV6-6 and J usage is TRBJ1-2, with 8 nucleotides matching TRBD1. Germline V CDR1 and CDR2: MNHNY, SVGAGI (reference sequence). Losses at the gene ends were 6 bases for V and 7 bases for J; bases not matched to a gene: 7. This CDR3 has 13 amino acids. The CDR3 region is CASRSSGTGGYTF. DNA of the CDR3: TGTGCCAGCAGATCCTCAGGGACAGGTGGCTACACCTTC.

This clonotype was detected only a few times. This chain uses TRBV20-1 with TRBJ1-5; D not certain. Germline assignment: CDR1 DFQATT and CDR2 SNEGSKA (reference sequence). V was cut by 3 bases and J by 4 bases, with 19 bases left in between. This CDR3 comprises 16 residues. The CDR3 nucleotides read TGCAGTGCTAGTCAGCCTAGACAAAACCTGAATCAGCCCCAGCATTTT. As protein: CSASQPRQNLNQPQHF.

The chain is built from TRBV9 and TRBJ1-4; 8 bases agree with TRBD1. V was clipped by 3 bases and J by 7 bases; unmatched bases: 8. CDR1 is SGDLS and CDR2 is YYNGEE in the germline V gene. This CDR3 is 15 amino acids long. The CDR3 region is CASSEGTGHFEKLFF. CDR3 in DNA: TGTGCCAGCAGCGAGGGGACAGGTCATTTTGAAAAACTGTTTTTT. Full variable domain (missing parts from reference TRBV9 and TRBJ1-4): DSGVTQTPKHLITATGQRVTLRCSPRSGDLSVYWYQQSLDQGLQFLIQYYNGEERAKGNILERFSAQQFPDLHSELNLSSLELGDSALYFCASSEGTGHFEKLFFGSGTQLSVL.

At least ten counts were recorded for this clonotype. The chain recombines TRBV3-1 with TRBJ2-5; D is perhaps TRBD1 (6 bases). V was shortened by 4 bases and J by 4 bases, with 16 bases between the two germline ends. Per the germline V gene, CDR1 is LGHDT and CDR2 is YNNKEL (reference sequence). The CDR3 length is 15 residues. The CDR3 here is CASSPEYGRGETQYF. In DNA form, the CDR3 reads TGTGCCAGCAGCCCCGAATACGGCAGGGGAGAGACCCAGTACTTC.

This clonotype was observed many times. This chain connects TRBV7-2 to TRBJ1-5; tentatively, D is TRBD1 (6 bases). The V and J ends lost 5 bases and 10 bases respectively, with 18 bases between them. Looked up from germline, CDR1 is SGHTA and CDR2 is FQGNSA. This CDR3 comprises 14 residues. The CDR3 loop is CASSQDRFLGPQHF. CDR3 sequence (DNA): TGTGCCAGCAGCCAGGACAGATTTTTAGGTCCCCAGCATTTT.

The CDR3 spells CASSNAGTRSVEQYF. DNA for the CDR3: TGTGCCAGCAGTAACGCCGGGACTAGGTCGGTAGAGCAGTACTTC. The chain combines TRBV12-3 or TRBV12-4 with TRBJ2-7; 8 nucleotides agree with TRBD2. This CDR3 spans 15 amino acids. Germline trimming cut 5 bases from V and 7 bases from J; bases unmatched to any gene: 13.

The rearrangement links TRBV5-5 to TRBJ2-1; TRBD2 matches 8 bases. Trimming took 5 bases from V and 0 from J; bases not matched to a gene: 16. This CDR3 is 19 amino acids long. Per the germline V gene, CDR1 is SGHKS and CDR2 is YYEKEE (reference sequence). The CDR3 nucleotides read TGTGCCAGCAGGTGGCGGTCCCCCCCGAGCGGGAGCTCCTACAATGAGCAGTTCTTC. This codes for CASRWRSPPSGSSYNEQFF.

J is TRBJ2-7 and V is TRBV20-1; the D gene could be TRBD1 or TRBD2 (5 bases each). Germline V gives CDR1 DFQATT, CDR2 SNEGSKA (reference sequence). The V and J ends lost 5 bases and 4 bases respectively, with 15 bases between them. The CDR3 has 13 residues. The CDR3, as DNA: TGCAGTGCTCGGACACGACTAACTTACGAGCAGTACTTC. Translation: CSARTRLTYEQYF.

The sample holds many counts of this clonotype. This chain links TRBV7-7 with TRBJ2-1; 8 nucleotides match TRBD2. Germline V lookup: CDR1 SSHAT, CDR2 FNYEAQ (reference sequence). CDR3 length equals 14 residues. The V segment lost 0 bases and the J segment 6 bases; nucleotides outside the gene matches: 1. DNA of the CDR3: TGTGCCAGCAGCTTAGCTAGCGGGGTCAATGAGCAGTTCTTC. Translated, it gives CASSLASGVNEQFF.

This clonotype has more than one count but fewer than ten. This chain connects TRBV19 to TRBJ1-5; perhaps TRBD1 as D (6 bases). CDR1 and CDR2 (germline): LNHDA, SQIVND (reference sequence). The length of the CDR3 is 17 residues. V gave up 7 bases and J gave up 2 bases, with 21 bases separating them. In nucleotides, the CDR3 is TGTGCCAGTACCTCAGCCCCCAGGGGCCGCGGCAATCAGCCCCAGCATTTT. Its protein is CASTSAPRGRGNQPQHF. The complete variable domain, with remaining parts taken from reference TRBV19 and TRBJ1-5, reads DGGITQSPKYLFRKEGQNVTLSCEQNLNHDAMYWYRQDPGQGLRLIYYSQIVNDFQKGDIAEGYSVSREKKESFPLTVTSAQKNPTAFYLCASTSAPRGRGNQPQHFGDGTRLSIL.

This clonotype was picked up many times. The chain has TRBV2 and TRBJ2-1; 7 bases agree with TRBD2. The CDR3 is made up of 15 amino acids. Germline V gene sequence: CDR1 SNHLY, CDR2 FYNNEI. J was trimmed by 4 bases and V by 3 bases; bases with no gene match: 6. CDR3: CASSDNSGVYNEQFF. As DNA, the CDR3 is TGTGCCAGCAGTGATAACAGCGGGGTTTACAATGAGCAGTTCTTC. The whole variable domain, filled in from reference TRBV2 and TRBJ2-1, reads EPEVTQTPSHQVTQMGQEVILRCVPISNHLYFYWYRQILGQKVEFLVSFYNNEISEKSEIFDDQFSVERPDGSNFTLKIRSTKLEDSAMYFCASSDNSGVYNEQFFGPGTRLTVL.

This clonotype was seen only a few times. CDR3 sequence: CASSYSRTSGRVDTQYF. CDR3 bases: TGTGCCAGCAGTTACTCCCGGACTAGCGGGAGGGTAGATACGCAGTATTTT. This chain uses TRBV6-8 with TRBJ2-3; TRBD2 agrees at 15 bases. Trimming cost V 0 bases and J 5 bases; bases outside gene matches: 3. Germline loops: CDR1 MNHGY, CDR2 SAAAGT. This CDR3 has 17 amino acids.

The chain is built from TRBV12-3 or TRBV12-4 and TRBJ1-3; possibly TRBD1 for D (6 bases). There are 16 residues in the CDR3. V was cut by 3 bases and J by 0 bases, with 12 bases left in between. DNA for the CDR3: TGTGCCAGCAGTTTCCGAACAGGGACCTCTGGAAACACCATATATTTT. This codes for CASSFRTGTSGNTIYF.

The chain uses TRBV12-3 or TRBV12-4 and TRBJ1-2; D is unresolved. This CDR3 contains 13 residues. V was pared by 7 bases and J by 8 bases, with 17 bases between. CDR3: CASTPFDGGGYTF. As DNA, the CDR3 is TGTGCCAGCACCCCGTTTGACGGCGGGGGCTACACCTTC.

The chain is built from TRBV9 and TRBJ1-3; no definite D call. V was clipped by 3 bases and J by 0 bases, with 7 bases between them. From germline, CDR1 is SGDLS and CDR2 YYNGEE. The CDR3 is made up of 14 amino acids. The CDR3 region is CASSEGNSGNTIYF. The DNA for the CDR3 is TGTGCCAGCAGCGAGGGCAACTCTGGAAACACCATATATTTT. Together with reference TRBV9 and TRBJ1-3, the CDR3 gives the full variable domain: DSGVTQTPKHLITATGQRVTLRCSPRSGDLSVYWYQQSLDQGLQFLIQYYNGEERAKGNILERFSAQQFPDLHSELNLSSLELGDSALYFCASSEGNSGNTIYFGEGSWLTVV.